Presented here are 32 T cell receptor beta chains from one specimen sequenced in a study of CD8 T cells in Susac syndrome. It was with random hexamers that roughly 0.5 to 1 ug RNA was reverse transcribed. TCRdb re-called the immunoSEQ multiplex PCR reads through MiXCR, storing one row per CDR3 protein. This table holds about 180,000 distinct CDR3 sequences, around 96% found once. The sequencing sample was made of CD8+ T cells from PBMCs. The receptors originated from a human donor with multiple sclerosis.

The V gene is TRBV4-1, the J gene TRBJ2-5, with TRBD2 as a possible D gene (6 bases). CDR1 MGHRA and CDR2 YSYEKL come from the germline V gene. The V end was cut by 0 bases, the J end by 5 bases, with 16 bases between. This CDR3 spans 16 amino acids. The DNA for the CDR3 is TGCGCCAGCAGCCAAGATTTCGGGCTGGGGGGTGAGACCCAGTACTTC. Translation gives CASSQDFGLGGETQYF.

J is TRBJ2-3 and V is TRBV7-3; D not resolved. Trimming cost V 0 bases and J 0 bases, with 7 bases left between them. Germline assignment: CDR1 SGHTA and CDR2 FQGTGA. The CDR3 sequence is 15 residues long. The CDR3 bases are TGTGCCAGCAGCTTAACTCATGGCAGCACAGATACGCAGTATTTT. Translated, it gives CASSLTHGSTDTQYF.

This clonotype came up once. The CDR3 here is CAISGGEGQSYNEQFF. CDR3 nucleotides: TGTGCCATCAGTGGCGGCGAGGGGCAATCCTACAATGAGCAGTTCTTC. The chain recombines TRBV10-3 with TRBJ2-1; either TRBD1 or TRBD2 may fit D (5 bases each). Germline loops: CDR1 ENHRY, CDR2 SYGVKD. The CDR3 consists of 16 residues. V was cut by 4 bases and J by 1 base, with 14 bases left in between.

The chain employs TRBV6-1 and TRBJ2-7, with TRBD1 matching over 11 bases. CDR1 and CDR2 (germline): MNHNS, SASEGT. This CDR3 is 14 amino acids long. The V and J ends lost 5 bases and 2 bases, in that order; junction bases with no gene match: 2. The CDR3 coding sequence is TGTGCCAGCAGTAGGACAGGGGGCACCTACGAGCAGTACTTC. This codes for CASSRTGGTYEQYF.

For the CDR3, the DNA is TGTGCCAGCATGACCGCCCCTGGGCGGGAGGGAGAGACCCAGTACTTC. It translates to CASMTAPGREGETQYF. The chain joins TRBV27 to TRBJ2-5; 9 bases align to TRBD2. Trimming took 7 bases from V and 4 from J; bases not matched to a gene: 13. Germline V gene sequence: CDR1 MNHEY, CDR2 SMNVEV (reference sequence). CDR3 length equals 16 residues.

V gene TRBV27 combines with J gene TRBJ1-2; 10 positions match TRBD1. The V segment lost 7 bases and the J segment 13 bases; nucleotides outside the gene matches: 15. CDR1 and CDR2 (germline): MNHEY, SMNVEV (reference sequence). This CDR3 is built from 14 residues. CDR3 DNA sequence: TGTGCCAGCACCATGATTCAGGGGACAGGGGTCCTCACCTTC. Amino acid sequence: CASTMIQGTGVLTF.

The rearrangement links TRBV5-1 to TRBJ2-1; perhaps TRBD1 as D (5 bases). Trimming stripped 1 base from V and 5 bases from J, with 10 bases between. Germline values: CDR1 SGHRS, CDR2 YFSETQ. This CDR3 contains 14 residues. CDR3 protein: CASSLRQPNNEQFF. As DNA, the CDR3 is TGCGCCAGCAGCTTGCGACAGCCGAACAATGAGCAGTTCTTC.

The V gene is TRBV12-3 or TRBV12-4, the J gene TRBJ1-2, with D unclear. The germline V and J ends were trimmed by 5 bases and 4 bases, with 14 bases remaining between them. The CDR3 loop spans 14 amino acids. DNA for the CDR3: TGTGCCAGCAGTCCCAAGCTCCTAGCCTATGGCTACACCTTC. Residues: CASSPKLLAYGYTF.

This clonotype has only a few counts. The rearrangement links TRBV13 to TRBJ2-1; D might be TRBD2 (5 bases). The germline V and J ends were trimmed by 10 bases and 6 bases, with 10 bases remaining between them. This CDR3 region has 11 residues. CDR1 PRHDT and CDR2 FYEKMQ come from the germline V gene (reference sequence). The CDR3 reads CATSSGNEQFF. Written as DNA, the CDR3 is TGTGCCACTAGCTCCGGCAATGAGCAGTTCTTC.

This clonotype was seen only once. This chain's CDR3 is CATRALGGGEAFF. CDR3 DNA sequence: TGTGCCACCAGAGCCTTGGGGGGCGGTGAAGCTTTCTTT. The genes are TRBV24-1 and TRBJ1-1; tentative D call: TRBD1 (6 bases). CDR3 length: 13 amino acids. In germline, CDR1 is KGHDR, CDR2 SFDVKD. The germline V and J ends were trimmed by 7 bases and 7 bases, with 15 bases remaining between them.

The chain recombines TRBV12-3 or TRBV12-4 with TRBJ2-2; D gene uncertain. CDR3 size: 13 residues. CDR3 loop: CTITNGVAGELFF. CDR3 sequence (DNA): TGTACCATCACGAATGGCGTAGCCGGGGAGCTGTTTTTT.

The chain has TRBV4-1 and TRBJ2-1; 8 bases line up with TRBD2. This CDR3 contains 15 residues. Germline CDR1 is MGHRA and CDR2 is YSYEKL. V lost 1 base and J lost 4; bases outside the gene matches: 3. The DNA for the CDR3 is TGCGCCAGCAGCCAAGCCGGGACTAGGTACAATGAGCAGTTCTTC. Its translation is CASSQAGTRYNEQFF.

The CDR3 is CASSQGIYGYTF. CDR3 nucleotide sequence: TGCGCCAGCAGCCAAGGGATCTATGGCTACACCTTC. The J gene is TRBJ1-2, the V gene TRBV4-1; D remains ambiguous. The V gene's germline CDR1 is MGHRA and CDR2 YSYEKL. The V end lost 1 base, the J end lost 4 bases, and 4 bases lay between the germline ends. There are 12 residues in the CDR3.

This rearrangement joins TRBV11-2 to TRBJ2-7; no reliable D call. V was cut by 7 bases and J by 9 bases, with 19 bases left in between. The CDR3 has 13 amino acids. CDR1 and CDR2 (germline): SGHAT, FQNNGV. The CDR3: CASTSGPLFGQYF. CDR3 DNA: TGTGCCAGCACCTCCGGGCCCCTATTCGGGCAGTACTTC.

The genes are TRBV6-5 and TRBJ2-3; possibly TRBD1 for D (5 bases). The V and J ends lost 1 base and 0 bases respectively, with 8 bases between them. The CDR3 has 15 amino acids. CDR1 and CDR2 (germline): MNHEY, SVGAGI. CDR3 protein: CASSYWAGSTDTQYF. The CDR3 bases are TGTGCCAGCAGTTACTGGGCAGGGAGCACAGATACGCAGTATTTT.

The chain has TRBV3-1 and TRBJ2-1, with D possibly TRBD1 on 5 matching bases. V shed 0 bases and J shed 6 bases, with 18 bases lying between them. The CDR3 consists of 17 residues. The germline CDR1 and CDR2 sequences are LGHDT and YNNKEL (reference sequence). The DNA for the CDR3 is TGTGCCAGCAGCCAAGATGGGGCAGGGATTGGAGTCAATGAGCAGTTCTTC. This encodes CASSQDGAGIGVNEQFF.

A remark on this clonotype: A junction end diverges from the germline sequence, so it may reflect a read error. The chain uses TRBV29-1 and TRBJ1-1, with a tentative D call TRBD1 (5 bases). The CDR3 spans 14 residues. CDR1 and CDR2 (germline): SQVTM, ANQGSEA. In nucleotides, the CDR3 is TGCAGCGTTGAAGATAGGGGCAGAGAGGCTGAAGCTTTTTTT. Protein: CSVEDRGREAEAFF.

This chain's CDR3 is CSAREPGLAGYEQYF. Here the CDR3 DNA reads TGCAGTGCTAGAGAGCCCGGACTAGCAGGCTACGAGCAGTACTTC. The V and J genes are TRBV20-1 and TRBJ2-7; 8 bases fit TRBD2. This CDR3 has 15 amino acids. CDR1 and CDR2 from the germline V gene are DFQATT and SNEGSKA (reference sequence). The V and J ends lost 0 bases and 3 bases, in that order; junction bases with no gene match: 7.

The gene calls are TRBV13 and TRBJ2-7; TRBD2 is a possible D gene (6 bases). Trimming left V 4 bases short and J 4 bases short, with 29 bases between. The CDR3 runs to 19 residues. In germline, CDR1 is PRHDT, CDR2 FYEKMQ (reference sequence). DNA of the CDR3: TGTGCCAGCAGCTCCCACTCTAATTCGGGGGTTCAACGGGGGTACGAGCAGTACTTC. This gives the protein CASSSHSNSGVQRGYEQYF. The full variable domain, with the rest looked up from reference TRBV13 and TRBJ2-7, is AAGVIQSPRHLIKEKRETATLKCYPIPRHDTVYWYQQGPGQDPQFLISFYEKMQSDKGSIPDRFSAQQFSDYHSELNMSSLELGDSALYFCASSSHSNSGVQRGYEQYFGPGTRLTVT.

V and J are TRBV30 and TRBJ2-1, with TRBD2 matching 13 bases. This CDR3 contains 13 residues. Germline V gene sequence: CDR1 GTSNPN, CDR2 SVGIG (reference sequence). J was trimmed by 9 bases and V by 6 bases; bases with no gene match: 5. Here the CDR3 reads CACGLAGVSEQFF. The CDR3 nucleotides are TGTGCCTGTGGACTAGCGGGAGTTAGTGAGCAGTTCTTC.

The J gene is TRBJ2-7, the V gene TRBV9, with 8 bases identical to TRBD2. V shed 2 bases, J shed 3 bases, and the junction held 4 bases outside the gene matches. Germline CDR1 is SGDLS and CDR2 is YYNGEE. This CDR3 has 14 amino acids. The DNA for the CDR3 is TGTGCCAGCAGCGTTAGCGGGGAAGACTACGAGCAGTACTTC. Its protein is CASSVSGEDYEQYF.

The CDR3 DNA reads TGTGCCAGCAGGCCCGGGGGGTTGACTGAAGCTTTCTTT. Its protein product is CASRPGGLTEAFF. This chain links TRBV7-9 with TRBJ1-1; a possible D gene is TRBD1 (5 bases). The CDR3 length is 13 residues. Germline V gene sequence: CDR1 SEHNR, CDR2 FQNEAQ (reference sequence). Trimming removed 6 bases at V and 5 bases at J, with 13 bases between.

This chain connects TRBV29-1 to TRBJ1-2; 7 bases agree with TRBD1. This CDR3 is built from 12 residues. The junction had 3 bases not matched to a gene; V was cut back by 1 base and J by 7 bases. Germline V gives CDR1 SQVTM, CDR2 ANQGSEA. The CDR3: CSVEVGTVGYTF. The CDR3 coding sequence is TGCAGCGTTGAAGTTGGGACAGTTGGCTACACCTTC.

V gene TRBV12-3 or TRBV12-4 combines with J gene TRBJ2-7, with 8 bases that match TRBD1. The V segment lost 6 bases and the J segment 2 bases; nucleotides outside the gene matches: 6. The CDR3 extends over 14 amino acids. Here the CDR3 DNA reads TGTGCCAGCAGCCAGGGGGCGGGCACCTACGAGCAGTACTTC. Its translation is CASSQGAGTYEQYF.

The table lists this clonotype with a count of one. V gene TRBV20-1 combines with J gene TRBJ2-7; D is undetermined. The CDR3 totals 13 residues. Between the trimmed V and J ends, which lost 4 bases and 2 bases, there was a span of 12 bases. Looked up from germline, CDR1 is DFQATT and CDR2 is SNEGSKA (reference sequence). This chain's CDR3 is CSATLDLAYEQYF. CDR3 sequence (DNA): TGCAGTGCTACCCTTGACCTAGCCTACGAGCAGTACTTC.

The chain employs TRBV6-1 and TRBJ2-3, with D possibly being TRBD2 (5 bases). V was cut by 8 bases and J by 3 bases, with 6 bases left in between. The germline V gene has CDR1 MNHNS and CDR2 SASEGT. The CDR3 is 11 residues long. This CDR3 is CASGETDTQYF. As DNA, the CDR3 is TGTGCCAGCGGGGAGACAGATACGCAGTATTTT.

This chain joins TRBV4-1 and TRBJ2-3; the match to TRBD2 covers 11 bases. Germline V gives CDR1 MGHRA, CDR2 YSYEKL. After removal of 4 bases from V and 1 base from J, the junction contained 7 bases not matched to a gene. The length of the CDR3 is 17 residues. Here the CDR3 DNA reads TGCGCCAGCAGCCTGCGTAGCGGGGGGGCCGGCACAGATACGCAGTATTTT. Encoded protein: CASSLRSGGAGTDTQYF.

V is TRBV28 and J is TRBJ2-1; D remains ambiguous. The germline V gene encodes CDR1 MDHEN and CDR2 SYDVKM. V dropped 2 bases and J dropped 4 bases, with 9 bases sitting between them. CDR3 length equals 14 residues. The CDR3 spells CASSLMEKYNEQFF. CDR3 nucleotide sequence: TGTGCCAGCAGTTTAATGGAAAAGTACAATGAGCAGTTCTTC. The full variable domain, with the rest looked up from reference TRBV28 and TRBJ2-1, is DVKVTQSSRYLVKRTGEKVFLECVQDMDHENMFWYRQDPGLGLRLIYFSYDVKMKEKGDIPEGYSVSREKKERFSLILESASTNQTSMYLCASSLMEKYNEQFFGPGTRLTVL.

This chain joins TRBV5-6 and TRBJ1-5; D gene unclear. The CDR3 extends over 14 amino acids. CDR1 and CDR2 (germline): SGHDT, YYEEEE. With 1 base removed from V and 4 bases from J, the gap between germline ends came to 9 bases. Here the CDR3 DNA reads TGTGCCAGCAGCTTGATCACCGGGAATCAGCCCCAGCATTTT. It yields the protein CASSLITGNQPQHF.

The CDR3 loop reads CASSVVRDRVAYEQYF. CDR3 in DNA: TGTGCCAGCAGTGTCGTACGGGACAGGGTCGCCTACGAGCAGTACTTC. The rearrangement links TRBV2 to TRBJ2-7; 9 nucleotides line up with TRBD1. Germline CDR1 and CDR2: SNHLY and FYNNEI. J was trimmed by 2 bases and V by 4 bases; bases with no gene match: 9. This CDR3 spans 16 amino acids.

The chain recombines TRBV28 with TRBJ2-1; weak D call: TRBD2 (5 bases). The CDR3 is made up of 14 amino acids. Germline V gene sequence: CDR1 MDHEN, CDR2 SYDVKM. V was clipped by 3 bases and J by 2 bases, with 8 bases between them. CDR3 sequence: CASSFFGAYNEQFF. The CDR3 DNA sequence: TGTGCCAGCAGTTTTTTCGGGGCCTACAATGAGCAGTTCTTC.

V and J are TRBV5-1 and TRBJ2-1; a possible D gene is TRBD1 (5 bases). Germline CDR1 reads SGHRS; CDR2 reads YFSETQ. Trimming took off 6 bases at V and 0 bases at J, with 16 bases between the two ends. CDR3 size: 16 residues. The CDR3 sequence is CASKDVGASSYNEQFF. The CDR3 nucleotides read TGCGCCAGCAAAGATGTAGGGGCCAGCTCCTACAATGAGCAGTTCTTC.